Listed here are 16 T cell receptor beta chains from one sample, sequenced in a study of radiation and T cells in renal cell carcinoma. Time point of the sample: baseline pretreatment blood. Sample treatment: 15 Gy SBRT to primary tumor, nephrectomy 4 weeks later. Produced via immunoSEQ multiplex PCR; TCRdb's table is partial and in-frame only. The profile shows 130,000 or so clones, approximately 87% of them singletons. Sequencing was performed on blood, taken from a patient whose treatment included radiotherapy and nephrectomy. Source of these receptors: a woman aged 45 to 65 with renal cell carcinoma.

CDR3 nucleotide sequence: TGTGCCAGCAGTCGCGGGAAGGACGGCCAAGAGACCCAGTACTTC. It specifies CASSRGKDGQETQYF. The chain joins TRBV6-1 to TRBJ2-5, with D perhaps TRBD2 (6 bases). V was pared by 5 bases and J by 1 base, with 14 bases between. The CDR3 extends over 15 amino acids. CDR1 is MNHNS and CDR2 is SASEGT in the germline V gene.

This chain connects TRBV9 to TRBJ1-3; D is undetermined. This CDR3 has 14 residues. The V end was cut by 2 bases, the J end by 4 bases, with 10 bases between. Germline V lookup: CDR1 SGDLS, CDR2 YYNGEE. The CDR3 DNA reads TGTGCCAGCAGCGTCACACCGAAAGGAAACACCATATATTTT. Protein sequence: CASSVTPKGNTIYF.

The J gene is TRBJ1-1, the V gene TRBV15; a weak D match, TRBD1 (6 bases). Trimming removed 1 base at V and 3 bases at J, with 6 bases between. Germline CDR1 and CDR2: LNHNV and YYDKDF (reference sequence). This CDR3 comprises 13 residues. In DNA, the CDR3 is TGTGCCACCAGCAGAGGGACAGACACTGAAGCTTTCTTT. It codes for CATSRGTDTEAFF.

V usage is TRBV5-6 and J usage is TRBJ2-1, with D possibly being TRBD1 (6 bases). The CDR3 totals 14 residues. Germline V lookup: CDR1 SGHDT, CDR2 YYEEEE. V lost 4 bases to trimming and J lost 5 bases, with 13 bases between them. The CDR3: CASSPQGRDNEQFF. CDR3 nucleotides: TGTGCCAGCAGCCCACAGGGCAGAGACAATGAGCAGTTCTTC.

This chain connects TRBV28 to TRBJ1-1; D is unresolved. The CDR3 has 14 residues. Deletions cut 4 bases from V and 0 bases from J, with 9 bases between. From germline, CDR1 is MDHEN and CDR2 SYDVKM. The CDR3 sequence is CASSYRPMNTEAFF. In DNA form, the CDR3 reads TGTGCCAGCAGTTACCGACCTATGAACACTGAAGCTTTCTTT.

The chain has TRBV27 and TRBJ2-5; 8 bases map to TRBD2. Losses at the gene ends were 3 bases for V and 4 bases for J; bases not matched to a gene: 4. Germline V gene sequence: CDR1 MNHEY, CDR2 SMNVEV (reference sequence). This CDR3 spans 14 amino acids. CDR3 loop: CASSFSGGLETQYF. CDR3 in DNA: TGTGCCAGCAGTTTCTCGGGGGGGTTAGAGACCCAGTACTTC.

There are a few counts of this clone. The chain recombines TRBV19 with TRBJ2-2; D is perhaps TRBD1 (5 bases). Trimming took 4 bases from V and 8 from J, leaving 11 bases between them. The CDR3 has 13 residues. In germline, CDR1 is LNHDA, CDR2 SQIVND (reference sequence). The CDR3 sequence: CASSTTGAGELFF. The CDR3 DNA reads as TGTGCCAGTAGTACAACAGGAGCTGGGGAGCTGTTTTTT.

This chain connects TRBV19 to TRBJ1-5, with D possibly being TRBD1 (6 bases). Germline loops: CDR1 LNHDA, CDR2 SQIVND (reference sequence). The CDR3 consists of 15 residues. The ends were cut back, 7 bases at V and 9 bases at J, with 22 bases in the middle. The CDR3 reads CASMEDSDTTRPQHF. The CDR3 DNA reads TGTGCCAGTATGGAGGACAGTGATACCACTCGGCCCCAGCATTTT.

This chain connects TRBV6-6 to TRBJ1-5; 7 bases align to TRBD1. CDR1 and CDR2 (germline): MNHNY, SVGAGI (reference sequence). The V gene end was trimmed by 6 bases and the J gene end by 1 base; junction bases not matched to a gene: 6. CDR3 size: 15 residues. CDR3 residues: CASSPPGQSNQPQHF. As DNA, the CDR3 is TGTGCCAGCAGCCCACCGGGACAGAGCAATCAGCCCCAGCATTTT.

The rearrangement links TRBV6-5 to TRBJ1-4; 8 nucleotides match TRBD1. The CDR3 totals 15 residues. J lost 7 bases, V lost 2 bases, and 6 bases had no gene match. The germline V gene has CDR1 MNHEY and CDR2 SVGAGI. This CDR3 reads CASSYAGQVSEKLFF. Here the CDR3 DNA reads TGTGCCAGCAGTTACGCGGGACAGGTTTCTGAAAAACTGTTTTTT.

The rearrangement joins TRBV7-2 to TRBJ1-1; D perhaps matches TRBD1 (6 bases). CDR3 length: 14 amino acids. The V end was cut by 5 bases, the J end by 4 bases, with 14 bases between. Germline V gene lookup returns CDR1 SGHTA and CDR2 FQGNSA. CDR3 bases: TGTGCCAGCAGCCCTCTAGGGGGAAGCACTGAAGCTTTCTTT. Amino acid sequence: CASSPLGGSTEAFF.

DNA for the CDR3: TGTGCCAGCAGCCAAAGACTAGCGGGAGGCTACACAGATACGCAGTATTTT. Translated, it gives CASSQRLAGGYTDTQYF. The chain combines TRBV5-4 with TRBJ2-3; 13 bases are a match to TRBD2. This CDR3 has 17 residues. Unmatched junction bases numbered 7, after V lost 4 bases and J lost 2 bases. CDR1 is SGHNT, CDR2 YYREEE, per germline (reference sequence). Variable domain in full (rest from reference TRBV5-4 and TRBJ2-3): ETGVTQSPTHLIKTRGQQVTLRCSSQSGHNTVSWYQQALGQGPQFIFQYYREEENGRGNFPPRFSGLQFPNYSSELNVNALELDDSALYLCASSQRLAGGYTDTQYFGPGTRLTVL.

V gene TRBV9 combines with J gene TRBJ2-5; weak D call: TRBD1 (5 bases). Germline V lookup: CDR1 SGDLS, CDR2 YYNGEE. Trimming stripped 0 bases from V and 3 bases from J, with 6 bases between. This CDR3 is 13 amino acids long. DNA for the CDR3: TGTGCCAGCAGCGTAGCAGGGAAAGAGACCCAGTACTTC. Encoded protein: CASSVAGKETQYF.

This clone appeared once. For the CDR3, the DNA is TGTGCCAGCAGTCCCCGCGGGTCAGGGGCCCTGTTTTTT. Protein sequence: CASSPRGSGALFF. The J gene is TRBJ1-4, the V gene TRBV27; tentatively, D is TRBD1 (6 bases). CDR3 length: 13 residues. Germline CDR1 and CDR2: MNHEY and SMNVEV (reference sequence). V was cut by 5 bases and J by 14 bases, with 18 bases left in between.

Comment on this clone: Other nucleotide sequences from this sample produce the same CDR3. The rearrangement uses TRBV9 and TRBJ2-7; 9 nucleotides match TRBD1. Germline V gene data show CDR1 as SGDLS and CDR2 as YYNGEE. V dropped 0 bases and J dropped 2; count of bases not matched to a gene: 0. The CDR3 is made up of 14 amino acids. In nucleotides, the CDR3 is TGTGCCAGCAGCGTAGGACAGGGGGCCTACGAGCAGTACTTC. This codes for CASSVGQGAYEQYF.

The chain uses TRBV9 and TRBJ2-6; either TRBD1 or TRBD2 may fit D (5 bases each). CDR1 and CDR2 from the germline V gene are SGDLS and YYNGEE. V was trimmed by 0 bases and J by 7 bases, leaving 8 bases between them. This CDR3 has 14 residues. DNA of the CDR3: TGTGCCAGCAGCGTAGGTGGGGGAGCCAACGTCCTGACTTTC. This codes for CASSVGGGANVLTF. Looking up the rest from reference TRBV9 and TRBJ2-6 gives the full variable domain: DSGVTQTPKHLITATGQRVTLRCSPRSGDLSVYWYQQSLDQGLQFLIQYYNGEERAKGNILERFSAQQFPDLHSELNLSSLELGDSALYFCASSVGGGANVLTFGAGSRLTVL.